Below are 10 T cell receptor beta chains sequenced from a single sample in a study of blood T cell repertoires in COVID-19. Clones were read by immunoSEQ multiplex PCR, and TCRdb kept only the in-frame ones, dropping some. The sample includes some 350,000 clones, more than 75% seen only once; the top ten take about 5.7%. Sequenced sample: PBMCs or T cells enriched from blood (not recorded which). The receptors were sampled from a woman in her twenties or thirties who had recovered from COVID-19.

This clone was seen once. The gene calls are TRBV5-6 and TRBJ2-7; TRBD1 agrees at 10 bases. The CDR3 spans 15 residues. V trimming: 3 bases; J trimming: 5 bases; junction bases outside the gene matches: 8. Germline values: CDR1 SGHDT, CDR2 YYEEEE. The CDR3 coding sequence is TGTGCCAGCAGCTGGACCGGGACAGGGGACCACGAGCAGTACTTC. Amino acid sequence: CASSWTGTGDHEQYF.

Written as DNA, the CDR3 is TGTGCCAGCACTCCTTCCCGCCGGACAGGGGTTGCCGGGGAGCTGTTTTTT. Translating gives CASTPSRRTGVAGELFF. The chain is built from TRBV25-1 and TRBJ2-2, with TRBD1 identical over 9 bases. In germline, CDR1 is MGHDK, CDR2 SYGVNS. Losses at the gene ends were 7 bases for V and 6 bases for J; bases not matched to a gene: 15. The CDR3 is made up of 17 amino acids.

Many counts were recorded for this clone. The chain links TRBV29-1 to TRBJ2-1; 7 bases are a match to TRBD2. This CDR3 is built from 14 residues. Germline lookup yields CDR1 SQVTM and CDR2 ANQGSEA. J lost 4 bases, V lost 7 bases, and 10 bases had no gene match. The CDR3 here is CSASGTPNYNEQFF. The CDR3 nucleotides are TGCAGCGCAAGCGGGACTCCGAATTACAATGAGCAGTTCTTC.

The chain couples TRBV30 to TRBJ1-4, with D tentatively TRBD1 (6 bases). The CDR3 runs 13 residues. The V end lost 3 bases, the J end lost 4 bases, and 9 bases lay between the germline ends. The V gene's germline CDR1 is GTSNPN and CDR2 SVGIG (reference sequence). The CDR3 DNA is TGTGCCTGGAGGGTACAGGGTAATGAAAAACTGTTTTTT. It specifies CAWRVQGNEKLFF. Full variable domain (rest looked up from reference TRBV30 and TRBJ1-4): SQTIHQWPATLVQPVGSPLSLECTVEGTSNPNLYWYRQAAGRGLQLLFYSVGIGQISSEVPQNLSASRPQDRQFILSSKKLLLSDSGFYLCAWRVQGNEKLFFGSGTQLSVL.

V usage is TRBV6-2 or TRBV6-3 and J usage is TRBJ1-2; 8 bases map to TRBD1. Germline V gene lookup returns CDR1 MNHEY and CDR2 SVGEGT. This CDR3 comprises 14 residues. V shed 1 base, J shed 8 bases, and the junction held 6 bases outside the gene matches. The DNA of the CDR3 is TGTGCCAGCAGTTACTTTGACAGGGGATACGGCTACACCTTC. Residues: CASSYFDRGYGYTF.

This chain uses TRBV4-2 with TRBJ2-6, with TRBD1 as a possible D gene (5 bases). The V and J ends lost 1 base and 4 bases respectively, with 11 bases between them. The CDR3 has 16 residues. Germline CDR1 and CDR2: LGHNA and YNFKEQ. Here the CDR3 DNA reads TGTGCCAGCAGCCAAGCGATCAGGGCCGGGGCCAACGTCCTGACTTTC. Its translation: CASSQAIRAGANVLTF.

The chain is built from TRBV27 and TRBJ2-2; 7 bases fit TRBD1. Germline V lookup: CDR1 MNHEY, CDR2 SMNVEV (reference sequence). The CDR3 extends over 14 amino acids. J was trimmed by 6 bases and V by 2 bases; bases with no gene match: 3. CDR3 DNA sequence: TGTGCCAGCAGTTTAAACAGGGGCCCCGGGGAGCTGTTTTTT. Its protein product is CASSLNRGPGELFF.

This chain joins TRBV27 and TRBJ1-1; the D is unclear. Germline-derived CDR1 and CDR2 are MNHEY and SMNVEV (reference sequence). This CDR3 has 15 amino acids. Trimming left V 3 bases short and J 11 bases short, with 22 bases between. CDR3 protein: CASSFGARHPSRAFF. In DNA, the CDR3 is TGTGCCAGCAGTTTCGGCGCCAGGCACCCTTCTCGGGCTTTCTTT.

This chain joins TRBV14 and TRBJ1-2, with 8 bases lining up with TRBD1. CDR3 size: 17 residues. V shed 4 bases, J shed 4 bases, and the junction held 14 bases outside the gene matches. Germline loops: CDR1 SGHDN, CDR2 FVKESK. CDR3: CASSPLGAAGGVYGYTF. Written as DNA, the CDR3 is TGTGCCAGCAGCCCTCTTGGCGCGGCAGGGGGCGTCTATGGCTACACCTTC.

The V and J genes are TRBV13 and TRBJ2-7, with 9 bases fitting TRBD1. The CDR3 length is 15 residues. The germline V gene has CDR1 PRHDT and CDR2 FYEKMQ (reference sequence). The J segment lost 6 bases and the V segment lost 1 base, leaving 7 bases of the junction unmatched. In nucleotides, the CDR3 is TGTGCCAGCAGCTTAGAACAGGGGGCGTCGGCCGAGCAGTACTTC. This codes for CASSLEQGASAEQYF.